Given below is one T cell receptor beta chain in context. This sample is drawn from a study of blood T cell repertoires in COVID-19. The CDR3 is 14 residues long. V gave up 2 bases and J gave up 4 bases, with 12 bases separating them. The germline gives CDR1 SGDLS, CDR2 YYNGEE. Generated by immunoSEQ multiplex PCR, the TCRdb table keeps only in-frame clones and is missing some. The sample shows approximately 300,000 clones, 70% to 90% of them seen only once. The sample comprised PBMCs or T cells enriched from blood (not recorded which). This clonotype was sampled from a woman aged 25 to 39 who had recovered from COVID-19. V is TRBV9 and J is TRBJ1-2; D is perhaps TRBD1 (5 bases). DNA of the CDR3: TGTGCCAGCAGCGTGGGCCGCGGGACCTATGGCTACACCTTC. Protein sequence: CASSVGRGTYGYTF.